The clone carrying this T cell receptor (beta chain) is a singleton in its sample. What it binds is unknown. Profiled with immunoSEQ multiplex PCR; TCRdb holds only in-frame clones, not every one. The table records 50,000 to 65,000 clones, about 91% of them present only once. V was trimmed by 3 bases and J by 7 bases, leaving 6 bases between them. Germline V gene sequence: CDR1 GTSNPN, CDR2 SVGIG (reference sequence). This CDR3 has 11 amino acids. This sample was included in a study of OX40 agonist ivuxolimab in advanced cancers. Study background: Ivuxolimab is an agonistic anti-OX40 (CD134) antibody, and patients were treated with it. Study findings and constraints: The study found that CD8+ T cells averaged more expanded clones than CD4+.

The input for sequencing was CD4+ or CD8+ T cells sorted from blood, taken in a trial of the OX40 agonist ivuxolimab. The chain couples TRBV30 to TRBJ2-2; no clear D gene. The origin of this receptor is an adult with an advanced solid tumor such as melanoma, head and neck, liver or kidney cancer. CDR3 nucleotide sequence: TGTGCCTGGAGCGGTAGCGGGGAGCTGTTTTTT. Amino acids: CAWSGSGELFF.